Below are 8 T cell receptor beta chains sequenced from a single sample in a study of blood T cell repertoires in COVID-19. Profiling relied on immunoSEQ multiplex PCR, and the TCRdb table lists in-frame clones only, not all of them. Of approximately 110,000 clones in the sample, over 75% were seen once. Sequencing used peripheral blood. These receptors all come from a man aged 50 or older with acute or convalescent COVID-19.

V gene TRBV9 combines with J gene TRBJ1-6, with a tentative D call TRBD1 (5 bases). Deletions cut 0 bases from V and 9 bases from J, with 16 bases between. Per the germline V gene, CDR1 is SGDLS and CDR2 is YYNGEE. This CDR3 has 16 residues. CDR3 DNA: TGTGCCAGCAGCGTAGGCGGGGGTGACATTTTTTCACCCCTCCACTTT. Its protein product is CASSVGGGDIFSPLHF.

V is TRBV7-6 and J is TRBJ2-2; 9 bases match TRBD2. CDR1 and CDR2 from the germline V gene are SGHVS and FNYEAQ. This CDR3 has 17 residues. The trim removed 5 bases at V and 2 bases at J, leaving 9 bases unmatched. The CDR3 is CASSPRGGGGNTGELFF. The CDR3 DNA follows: TGTGCCAGCAGCCCCCGGGGCGGGGGGGGCAACACCGGGGAGCTGTTTTTT.

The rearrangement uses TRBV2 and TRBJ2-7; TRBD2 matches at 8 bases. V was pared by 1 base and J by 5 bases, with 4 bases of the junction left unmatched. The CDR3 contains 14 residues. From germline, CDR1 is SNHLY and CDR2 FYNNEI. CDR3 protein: CASSEERESHEQYF. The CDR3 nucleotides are TGTGCCAGCAGTGAAGAGCGGGAGTCCCACGAGCAGTACTTC.

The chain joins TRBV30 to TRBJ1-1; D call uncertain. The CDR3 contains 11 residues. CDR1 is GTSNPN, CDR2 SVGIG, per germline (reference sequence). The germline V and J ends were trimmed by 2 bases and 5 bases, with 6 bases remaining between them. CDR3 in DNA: TGTGCCTGGAGTTACAAGACTGAAGCTTTCTTT. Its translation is CAWSYKTEAFF.

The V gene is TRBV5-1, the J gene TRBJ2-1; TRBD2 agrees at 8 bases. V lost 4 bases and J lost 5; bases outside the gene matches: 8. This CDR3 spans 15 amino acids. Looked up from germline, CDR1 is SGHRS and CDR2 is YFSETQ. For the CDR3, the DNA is TGCGCCAGCAGCCCGATAGCGGGGCCAGACAATGAGCAGTTCTTC. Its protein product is CASSPIAGPDNEQFF.

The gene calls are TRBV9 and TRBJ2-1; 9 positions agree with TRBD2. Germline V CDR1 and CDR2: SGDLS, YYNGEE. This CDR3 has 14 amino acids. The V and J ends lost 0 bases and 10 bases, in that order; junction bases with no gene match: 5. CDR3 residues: CASSVAGTSREQFF. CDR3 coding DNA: TGTGCCAGCAGCGTAGCTGGGACTAGCAGGGAGCAGTTCTTC.

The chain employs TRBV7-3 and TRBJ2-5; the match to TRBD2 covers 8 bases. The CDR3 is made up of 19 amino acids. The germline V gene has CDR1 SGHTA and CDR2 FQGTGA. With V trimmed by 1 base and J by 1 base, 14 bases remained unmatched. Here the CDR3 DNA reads TGTGCCAGCAGCTTAATTCCCCCTGAAAGCGGGGGCCCCCAAGAGACCCAGTACTTC. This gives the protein CASSLIPPESGGPQETQYF. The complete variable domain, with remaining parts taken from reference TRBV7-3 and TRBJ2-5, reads GAGVSQTPSNKVTEKGKYVELRCDPISGHTALYWYRQSLGQGPEFLIYFQGTGAADDSGLPNDRFFAVRPEGSVSTLKIQRTERGDSAVYLCASSLIPPESGGPQETQYFGPGTRLLVL.

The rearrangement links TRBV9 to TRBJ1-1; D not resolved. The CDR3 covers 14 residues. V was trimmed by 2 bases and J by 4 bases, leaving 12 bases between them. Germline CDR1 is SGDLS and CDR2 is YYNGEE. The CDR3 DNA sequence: TGTGCCAGCAGCGTCTCTTCCACACGCACTGAAGCTTTCTTT. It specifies CASSVSSTRTEAFF. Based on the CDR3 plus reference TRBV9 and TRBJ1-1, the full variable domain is DSGVTQTPKHLITATGQRVTLRCSPRSGDLSVYWYQQSLDQGLQFLIQYYNGEERAKGNILERFSAQQFPDLHSELNLSSLELGDSALYFCASSVSSTRTEAFFGQGTRLTVV.